One T cell receptor beta chain is described in this entry. Its antigen is currently unknown. The CDR3 runs 20 residues. Germline CDR1 LGHNA, CDR2 YSLEER. The V gene end was trimmed by 3 bases and the J gene end by 6 bases; junction bases not matched to a gene: 15. Execution of the assay was at deep level. Assay: immunoSEQ multiplex PCR; the TCRdb copy retains only in-frame clones and omits some. Altogether roughly 1,100,000 clones are present, about 75% being singletons, with the ten largest covering approximately 1.5%. This sample was taken from a study of shared clonotypes between healthy human individuals. Whole-study results and caveats: Non-shared clonotypes had lower generation probabilities than those shared by all four donors.

The sample consisted of memory CD4+ T cells sorted from blood. Subset here: CD45RA-negative fraction. The TCR sequence derives from a man between 18 and 35 years old in good health. The J gene is TRBJ2-1, the V gene TRBV4-3, with 15 bases lining up with TRBD2. The CDR3 region has the DNA TGCGCCAGCAGCCATTGGGCGGGGACTAGCGGGAGGAAAACAGTCAATGAGCAGTTCTTC. Amino acids: CASSHWAGTSGRKTVNEQFF.